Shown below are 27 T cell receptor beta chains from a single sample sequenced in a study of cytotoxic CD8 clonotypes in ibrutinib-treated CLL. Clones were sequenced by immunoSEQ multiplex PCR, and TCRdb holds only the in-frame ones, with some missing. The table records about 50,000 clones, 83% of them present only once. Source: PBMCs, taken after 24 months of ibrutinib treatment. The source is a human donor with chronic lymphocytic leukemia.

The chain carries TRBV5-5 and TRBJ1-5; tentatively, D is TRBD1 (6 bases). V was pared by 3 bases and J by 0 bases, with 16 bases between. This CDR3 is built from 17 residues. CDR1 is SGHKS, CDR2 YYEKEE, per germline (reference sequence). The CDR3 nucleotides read TGTGCCAGCAGCTCGGACAGCCTTTCTTATAGCAATCAGCCCCAGCATTTT. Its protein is CASSSDSLSYSNQPQHF.

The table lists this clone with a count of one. CDR3 DNA: TGTGCCAGTAGCACCGGAACAGGGGCACAGTCCTATCCCCAGTACTTC. It is translated as CASSTGTGAQSYPQYF. The chain couples TRBV19 to TRBJ2-5; 7 positions match TRBD1. J gave up 9 bases and V 6 bases, and 19 bases lay outside the gene matches. The germline gives CDR1 LNHDA, CDR2 SQIVND (reference sequence). CDR3 length: 16 amino acids.

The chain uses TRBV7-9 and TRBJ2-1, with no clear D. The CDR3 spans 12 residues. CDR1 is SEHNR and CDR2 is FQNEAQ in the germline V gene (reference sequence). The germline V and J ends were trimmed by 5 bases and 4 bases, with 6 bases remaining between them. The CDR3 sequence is CASSVPYNEQFF. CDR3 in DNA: TGTGCCAGCAGCGTTCCATACAATGAGCAGTTCTTC. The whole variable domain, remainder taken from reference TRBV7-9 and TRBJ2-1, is DTGVSQNPRHKITKRGQNVTFRCDPISEHNRLYWYRQTLGQGPEFLTYFQNEAQLEKSRLLSDRFSAERPKGSFSTLEIQRTEQGDSAMYLCASSVPYNEQFFGPGTRLTVL.

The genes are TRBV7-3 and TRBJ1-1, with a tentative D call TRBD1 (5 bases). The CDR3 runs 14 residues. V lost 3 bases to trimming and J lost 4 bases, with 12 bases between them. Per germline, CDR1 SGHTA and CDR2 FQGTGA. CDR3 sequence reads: CASSLGVSGTEAFF. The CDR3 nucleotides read TGTGCCAGCAGCTTGGGGGTGAGCGGCACTGAAGCTTTCTTT.

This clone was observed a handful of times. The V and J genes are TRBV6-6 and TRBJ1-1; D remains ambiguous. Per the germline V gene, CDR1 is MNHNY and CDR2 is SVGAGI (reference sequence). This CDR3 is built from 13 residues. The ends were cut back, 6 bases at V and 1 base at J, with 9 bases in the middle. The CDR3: CASRRTANTEAFF. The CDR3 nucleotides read TGTGCCAGCAGACGGACTGCGAACACTGAAGCTTTCTTT.

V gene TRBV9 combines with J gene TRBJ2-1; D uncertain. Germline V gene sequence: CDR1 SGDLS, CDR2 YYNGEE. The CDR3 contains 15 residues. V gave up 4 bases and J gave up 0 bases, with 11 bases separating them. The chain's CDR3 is CASSPAGPSYNEQFF. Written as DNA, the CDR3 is TGTGCCAGCAGCCCGGCCGGACCCTCCTACAATGAGCAGTTCTTC.

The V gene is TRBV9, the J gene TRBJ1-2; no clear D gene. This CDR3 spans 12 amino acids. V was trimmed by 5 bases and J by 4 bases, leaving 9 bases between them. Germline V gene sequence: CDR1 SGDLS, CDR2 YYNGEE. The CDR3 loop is CASSRAAYGYTF. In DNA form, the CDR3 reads TGTGCCAGCAGTAGGGCCGCCTATGGCTACACCTTC.

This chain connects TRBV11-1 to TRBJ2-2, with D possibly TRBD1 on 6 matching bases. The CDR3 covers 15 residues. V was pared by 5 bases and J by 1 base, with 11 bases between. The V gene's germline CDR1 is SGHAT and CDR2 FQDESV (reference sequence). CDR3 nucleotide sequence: TGTGCCAGCAGCCCACAGGGATTGAACACCGGGGAGCTGTTTTTT. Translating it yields CASSPQGLNTGELFF.

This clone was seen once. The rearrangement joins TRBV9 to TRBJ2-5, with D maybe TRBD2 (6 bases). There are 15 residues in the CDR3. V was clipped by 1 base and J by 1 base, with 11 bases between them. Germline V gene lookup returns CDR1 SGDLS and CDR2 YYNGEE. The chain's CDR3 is CASSVMERAQETQYF. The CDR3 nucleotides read TGTGCCAGCAGCGTAATGGAGCGGGCCCAAGAGACCCAGTACTTC. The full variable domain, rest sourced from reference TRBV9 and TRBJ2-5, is DSGVTQTPKHLITATGQRVTLRCSPRSGDLSVYWYQQSLDQGLQFLIQYYNGEERAKGNILERFSAQQFPDLHSELNLSSLELGDSALYFCASSVMERAQETQYFGPGTRLLVL.

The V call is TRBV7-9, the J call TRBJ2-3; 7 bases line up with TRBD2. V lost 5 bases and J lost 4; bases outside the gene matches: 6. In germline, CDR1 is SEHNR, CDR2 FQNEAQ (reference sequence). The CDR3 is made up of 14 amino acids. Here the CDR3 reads CASSQRLAPDTQYF. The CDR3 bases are TGTGCCAGCAGCCAAAGACTAGCCCCAGATACGCAGTATTTT.

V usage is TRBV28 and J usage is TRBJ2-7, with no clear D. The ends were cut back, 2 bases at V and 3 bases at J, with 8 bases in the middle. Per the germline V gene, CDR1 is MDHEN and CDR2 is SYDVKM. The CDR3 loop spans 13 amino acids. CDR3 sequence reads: CASSLGQDYEQYF. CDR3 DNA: TGTGCCAGCAGTTTAGGGCAGGACTACGAGCAGTACTTC.

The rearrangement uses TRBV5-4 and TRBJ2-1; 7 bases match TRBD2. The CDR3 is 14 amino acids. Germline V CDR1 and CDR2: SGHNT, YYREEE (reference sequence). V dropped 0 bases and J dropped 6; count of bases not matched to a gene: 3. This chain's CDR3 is CASSLGGSPNEQFF. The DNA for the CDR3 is TGTGCCAGCAGCTTGGGCGGGAGCCCCAATGAGCAGTTCTTC.

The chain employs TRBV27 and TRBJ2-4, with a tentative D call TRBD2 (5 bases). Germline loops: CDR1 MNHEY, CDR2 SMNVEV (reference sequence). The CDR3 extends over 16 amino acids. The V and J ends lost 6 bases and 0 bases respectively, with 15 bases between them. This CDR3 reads CASSYTGFLAKNIQYF. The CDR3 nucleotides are TGTGCCAGCAGCTACACGGGGTTCTTAGCCAAAAACATTCAGTACTTC.

CDR3 sequence: CASSLDVNSYEQYF. The CDR3 coding sequence is TGTGCCAGCAGCTTAGACGTAAACTCCTACGAGCAGTACTTC. The chain has TRBV7-9 and TRBJ2-7; no firm D call. The length of the CDR3 is 14 residues. Trimming cost V 1 base and J 0 bases, with 7 bases left between them. Germline V gives CDR1 SEHNR, CDR2 FQNEAQ (reference sequence).

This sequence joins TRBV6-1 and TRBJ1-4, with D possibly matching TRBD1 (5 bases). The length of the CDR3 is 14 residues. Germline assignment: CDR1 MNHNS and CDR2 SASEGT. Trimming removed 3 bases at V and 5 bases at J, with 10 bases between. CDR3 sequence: CASSERGDNEKLFF. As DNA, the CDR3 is TGTGCCAGCAGTGAGCGGGGGGACAATGAAAAACTGTTTTTT.

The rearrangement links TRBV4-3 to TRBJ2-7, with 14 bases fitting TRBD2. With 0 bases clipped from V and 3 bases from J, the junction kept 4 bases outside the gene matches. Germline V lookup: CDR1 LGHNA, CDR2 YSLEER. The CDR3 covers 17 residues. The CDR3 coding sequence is TGCGCCAGCAGCCAAGATTGGGGGACTAGCGGGAGCTACGAGCAGTACTTC. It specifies CASSQDWGTSGSYEQYF.

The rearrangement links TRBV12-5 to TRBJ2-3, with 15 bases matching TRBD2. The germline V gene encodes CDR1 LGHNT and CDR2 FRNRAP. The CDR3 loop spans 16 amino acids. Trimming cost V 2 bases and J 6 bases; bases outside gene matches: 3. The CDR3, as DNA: TGTGCTAGTGGTTTGCCCGGGACTAGCGGGAGGGATACGCAGTATTTT. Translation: CASGLPGTSGRDTQYF.

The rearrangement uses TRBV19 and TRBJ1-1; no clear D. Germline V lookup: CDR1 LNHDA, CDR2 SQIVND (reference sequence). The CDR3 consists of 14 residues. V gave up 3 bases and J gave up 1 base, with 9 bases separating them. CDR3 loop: CASSMHRENTEAFF. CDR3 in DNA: TGTGCCAGTAGTATGCACCGGGAGAACACTGAAGCTTTCTTT.

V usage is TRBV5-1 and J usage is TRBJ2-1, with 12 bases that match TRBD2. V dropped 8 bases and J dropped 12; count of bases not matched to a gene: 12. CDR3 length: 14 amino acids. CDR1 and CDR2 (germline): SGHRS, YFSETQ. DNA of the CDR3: TGCGCCAGTAAACCGGGACTAGCGGGTGAGACGCAGTTCTTC. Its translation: CASKPGLAGETQFF.

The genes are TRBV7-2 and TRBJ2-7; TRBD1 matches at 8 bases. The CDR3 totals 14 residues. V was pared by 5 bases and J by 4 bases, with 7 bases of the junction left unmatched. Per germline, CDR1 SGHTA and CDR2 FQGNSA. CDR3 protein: CASSPDRGTYEQYF. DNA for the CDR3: TGTGCCAGCAGCCCTGACAGGGGAACTTACGAGCAGTACTTC.

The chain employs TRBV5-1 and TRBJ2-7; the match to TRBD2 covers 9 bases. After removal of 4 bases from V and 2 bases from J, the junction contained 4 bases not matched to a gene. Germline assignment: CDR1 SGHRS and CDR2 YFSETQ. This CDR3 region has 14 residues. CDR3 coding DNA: TGCGCCAGCAGCCCAACTAGCGGGCCCTACGAGCAGTACTTC. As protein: CASSPTSGPYEQYF.

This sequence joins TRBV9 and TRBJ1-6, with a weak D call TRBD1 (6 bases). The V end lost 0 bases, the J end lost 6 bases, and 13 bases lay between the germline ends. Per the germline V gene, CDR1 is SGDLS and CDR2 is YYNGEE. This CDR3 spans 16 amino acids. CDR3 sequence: CASSVEGGGSNSPLHF. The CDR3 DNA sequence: TGTGCCAGCAGCGTAGAGGGGGGCGGCAGTAATTCACCCCTCCACTTT.

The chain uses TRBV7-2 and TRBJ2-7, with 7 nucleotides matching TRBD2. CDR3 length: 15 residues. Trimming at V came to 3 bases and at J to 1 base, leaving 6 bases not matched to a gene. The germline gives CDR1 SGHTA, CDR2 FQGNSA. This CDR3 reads CASSFKRDFSYEQYF. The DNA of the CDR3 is TGTGCCAGCAGCTTTAAGCGGGATTTTTCCTACGAGCAGTACTTC. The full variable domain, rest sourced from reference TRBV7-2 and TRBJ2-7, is GAGVSQSPSNKVTEKGKDVELRCDPISGHTALYWYRQSLGQGLEFLIYFQGNSAPDKSGLPSDRFSAERTGGSVSTLTIQRTQQEDSAVYLCASSFKRDFSYEQYFGPGTRLTVT.

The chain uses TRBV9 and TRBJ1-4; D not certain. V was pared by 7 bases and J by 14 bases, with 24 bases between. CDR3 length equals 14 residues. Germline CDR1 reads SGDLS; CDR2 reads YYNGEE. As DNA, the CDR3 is TGTGCCAGCGCCAGCCGGGTGGAGCCCGCCCTGCTGTTTTTT. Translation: CASASRVEPALLFF.

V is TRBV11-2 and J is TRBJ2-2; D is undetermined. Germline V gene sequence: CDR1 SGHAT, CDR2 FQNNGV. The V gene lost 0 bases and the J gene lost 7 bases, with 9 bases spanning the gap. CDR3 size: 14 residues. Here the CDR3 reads CASSLDWLGGELFF. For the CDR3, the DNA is TGTGCCAGCAGCTTAGATTGGCTGGGCGGGGAGCTGTTTTTT. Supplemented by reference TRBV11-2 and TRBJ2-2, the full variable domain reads EAGVAQSPRYKIIEKRQSVAFWCNPISGHATLYWYQQILGQGPKLLIQFQNNGVVDDSQLPKDRFSAERLKGVDSTLKIQPAKLEDSAVYLCASSLDWLGGELFFGEGSRLTVL.

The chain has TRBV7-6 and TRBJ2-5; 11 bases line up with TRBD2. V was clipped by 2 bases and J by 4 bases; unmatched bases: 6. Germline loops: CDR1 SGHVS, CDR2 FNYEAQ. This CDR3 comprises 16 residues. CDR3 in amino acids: CASSLLAGGGGETQYF. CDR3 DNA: TGTGCCAGCAGCTTACTAGCGGGAGGCGGGGGAGAGACCCAGTACTTC.

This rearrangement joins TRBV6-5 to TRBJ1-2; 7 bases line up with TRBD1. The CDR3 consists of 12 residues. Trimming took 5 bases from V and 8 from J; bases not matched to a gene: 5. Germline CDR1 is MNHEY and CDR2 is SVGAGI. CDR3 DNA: TGTGCCAGCAGTACCCGGGACAGAGGCTACACCTTC. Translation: CASSTRDRGYTF.